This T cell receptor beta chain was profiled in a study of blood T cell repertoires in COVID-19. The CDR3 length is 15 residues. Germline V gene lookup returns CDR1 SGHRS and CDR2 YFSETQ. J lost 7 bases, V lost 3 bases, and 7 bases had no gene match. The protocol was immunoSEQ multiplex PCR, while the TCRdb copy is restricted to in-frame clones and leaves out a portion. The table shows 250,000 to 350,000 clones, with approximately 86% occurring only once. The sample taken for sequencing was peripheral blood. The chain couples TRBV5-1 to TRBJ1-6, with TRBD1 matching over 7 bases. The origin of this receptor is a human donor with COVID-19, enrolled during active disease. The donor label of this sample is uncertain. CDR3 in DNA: TGCGCCAGCAGCTGGAGACAGGGAGAAAATTCACCCCTCCACTTT. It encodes CASSWRQGENSPLHF.